The 30 T cell receptor beta chains below come from one sample, sequenced in a study of T cells in Graves' hyperthyroidism and ophthalmopathy. The CDR3 regions of TCR beta were amplified from RNA transcripts. HTBI primers were the set used in a first-round RT-PCR of the TCR CDR3. TCRdb reanalysed the multiplex PCR reads using MiXCR and keeps one entry per CDR3 protein. This table holds fewer than 750,000 distinct CDR3 sequences, approximately 14% found once. Sequencing was performed on blood. Every receptor here comes from a woman aged 45 to 65 with Graves' ophthalmopathy.

Ten or more counts support this clonotype. The chain couples TRBV3-1 to TRBJ1-4; D perhaps matches TRBD1 (5 bases). The ends were cut back, 2 bases at V and 5 bases at J, with 12 bases in the middle. The CDR3 is made up of 15 amino acids. CDR1 LGHDT and CDR2 YNNKEL come from the germline V gene (reference sequence). CDR3 sequence (DNA): TGTGCCAGCAGCCAATTAGTGGGGGGGAATGAAAAACTGTTTTTT. Amino acids: CASSQLVGGNEKLFF. Variable domain in full (rest from reference TRBV3-1 and TRBJ1-4): DTAVSQTPKYLVTQMGNDKSIKCEQNLGHDTMYWYKQDSKKFLKIMFSYNNKELIINETVPNRFSPKSPDKAHLNLHINSLELGDSAVYFCASSQLVGGNEKLFFGSGTQLSVL.

This sequence joins TRBV6-1 and TRBJ1-3; perhaps TRBD1 as D (5 bases). The CDR3 covers 16 residues. The germline CDR1 and CDR2 sequences are MNHNS and SASEGT. V lost 1 base and J lost 0, with 10 bases in between. DNA of the CDR3: TGTGCCAGCAGTGAAGGTAAAGGGACCTCTGGAAACACCATATATTTT. Protein sequence: CASSEGKGTSGNTIYF.

This clonotype was seen a few times. J is TRBJ2-7 and V is TRBV5-5; 8 nucleotides match TRBD2. Germline CDR1 and CDR2: SGHKS and YYEKEE (reference sequence). This CDR3 comprises 14 residues. V lost 0 bases and J lost 4; bases outside the gene matches: 3. Written as DNA, the CDR3 is TGTGCCAGCAGCTTGGGACTAGCGAGATACGAGCAGTACTTC. Protein product: CASSLGLARYEQYF.

The genes are TRBV28 and TRBJ1-5; a possible D gene is TRBD1 (6 bases). Germline CDR1 is MDHEN and CDR2 is SYDVKM. V gave up 7 bases and J gave up 6 bases, with 28 bases separating them. The CDR3 extends over 18 amino acids. The CDR3 DNA reads TGTGCCAGCATTGGCGACCGCCTGGACAGTCTCCTCTTTCAGCCCCAGCATTTT. The encoded protein is CASIGDRLDSLLFQPQHF. Full variable domain (outside the CDR3, taken from reference TRBV28 and TRBJ1-5): DVKVTQSSRYLVKRTGEKVFLECVQDMDHENMFWYRQDPGLGLRLIYFSYDVKMKEKGDIPEGYSVSREKKERFSLILESASTNQTSMYLCASIGDRLDSLLFQPQHFGDGTRLSIL.

This clonotype was seen ten or more times. The gene calls are TRBV7-9 and TRBJ1-2, with D possibly TRBD1 on 5 matching bases. Germline V gene data show CDR1 as SEHNR and CDR2 as FQNEAQ (reference sequence). With 4 bases removed from V and 4 bases from J, the gap between germline ends came to 13 bases. This CDR3 comprises 14 residues. CDR3 region: CASSSGLITYGYTF. The DNA of the CDR3 is TGTGCCAGCAGCTCAGGGCTTATCACCTATGGCTACACCTTC.

This clonotype was counted at least ten times. The chain combines TRBV5-1 with TRBJ2-7, with a possible D match to TRBD2 (5 bases). Trimming pared 0 bases from V and 6 bases from J, leaving 13 bases between. Germline V gene sequence: CDR1 SGHRS, CDR2 YFSETQ. The length of the CDR3 is 14 residues. DNA of the CDR3: TGCGCCAGCAGCTTGGGACTCGGGATAGGCGAGCAGTACTTC. Its translation is CASSLGLGIGEQYF.

This sequence joins TRBV10-3 and TRBJ1-5, with D possibly being TRBD1 (6 bases). The germline CDR1 and CDR2 sequences are ENHRY and SYGVKD. This CDR3 is built from 16 residues. The ends were cut back, 0 bases at V and 4 bases at J, with 13 bases in the middle. CDR3 nucleotide sequence: TGTGCCATCAGTGAGTCTGGCAGGGGTGCGAATCAGCCCCAGCATTTT. Protein: CAISESGRGANQPQHF.

This clonotype has a handful of counts. The genes are TRBV28 and TRBJ1-2; D is unresolved. The CDR3 loop spans 15 amino acids. Germline CDR1 MDHEN, CDR2 SYDVKM. With 5 bases removed from V and 0 bases from J, the gap between germline ends came to 13 bases. Here the CDR3 DNA reads TGTGCCAGCAGTCTCCAGGCGGGGTCTAACTATGGCTACACCTTC. Translation: CASSLQAGSNYGYTF.

This clonotype was seen ten or more times. J is TRBJ1-1 and V is TRBV12-3 or TRBV12-4; 7 bases match TRBD1. The V and J ends lost 4 bases and 10 bases, in that order; junction bases with no gene match: 15. The CDR3 consists of 15 residues. This CDR3 reads CASSSLLGQARGAFF. The DNA for the CDR3 is TGTGCCAGCAGTTCCCTTCTTGGACAGGCCCGAGGAGCTTTCTTT.

In this sample, this clonotype turned up many times. The genes are TRBV7-2 and TRBJ2-7; TRBD1 agrees at 7 bases. V dropped 8 bases and J dropped 0; count of bases not matched to a gene: 4. Germline V gene data show CDR1 as SGHTA and CDR2 as FQGNSA. The CDR3 runs 13 residues. DNA of the CDR3: TGTGCCAGCGGGAGACAGGGCTCCTACGAGCAGTACTTC. Translating gives CASGRQGSYEQYF.

This clonotype appeared a few times. J is TRBJ1-6 and V is TRBV27; D is perhaps TRBD1 (6 bases). V was shortened by 5 bases and J by 4 bases, with 9 bases between the two germline ends. Germline CDR1 MNHEY, CDR2 SMNVEV (reference sequence). The CDR3 length is 14 residues. CDR3 nucleotide sequence: TGTGCCAGCAGTGGACAGACTTATAATTCACCCCTCCACTTT. Residues: CASSGQTYNSPLHF.

V usage is TRBV7-8 and J usage is TRBJ1-3; D is unclear. Trimming left V 5 bases short and J 0 bases short, with 11 bases between. The V gene's germline CDR1 is SGHVS and CDR2 FQNEAQ. CDR3 size: 15 residues. In nucleotides, the CDR3 is TGTGCCAGCAGCCCTGTGGCACCCTCTGGAAACACCATATATTTT. The encoded protein is CASSPVAPSGNTIYF. Looking up the rest from reference TRBV7-8 and TRBJ1-3 gives the full variable domain: GAGVSQSPRYKVAKRGQDVALRCDPISGHVSLFWYQQALGQGPEFLTYFQNEAQLDKSGLPSDRFFAERPEGSVSTLKIQRTQQEDSAVYLCASSPVAPSGNTIYFGEGSWLTVV.

This clonotype was seen ten or more times. DNA for the CDR3: TGTGCCACCAGCAGAGTACGGGAATACACTGAAGCTTTCTTT. Translated: CATSRVREYTEAFF. The genes are TRBV15 and TRBJ1-1; D is uncertain. Per germline, CDR1 LNHNV and CDR2 YYDKDF (reference sequence). V gave up 1 base and J gave up 3 bases, with 9 bases separating them. CDR3 length: 14 amino acids. Full variable domain (remainder filled in from reference TRBV15 and TRBJ1-1): DAMVIQNPRYQVTQFGKPVTLSCSQTLNHNVMYWYQQKSSQAPKLLFHYYDKDFNNEADTPDNFQSRRPNTSFCFLDIRSPGLGDTAMYLCATSRVREYTEAFFGQGTRLTVV.

Many counts were recorded for this clonotype. The germline gene is not matched at one end of the junction; a read error may be the cause. V gene TRBV7-7 combines with J gene TRBJ2-5, with a weak D call TRBD2 (5 bases). The CDR3 consists of 14 residues. Germline V CDR1 and CDR2: SSHAT, FNYEAQ (reference sequence). The chain's CDR3 is CASSLGLSPETQYF. CDR3 DNA sequence: TGTGCTAGCAGCCTCGGACTTAGCCCAGAGACCCAGTACTTC. Supplemented by reference TRBV7-7 and TRBJ2-5, the full variable domain reads GAGVSQSPRYKVTKRGQDVTLRCDPISSHATLYWYQQALGQGPEFLTYFNYEAQPDKSGLPSDRFSAERPEGSISTLTIQRTEQRDSAMYRCASSLGLSPETQYFGPGTRLLVL.

This clonotype appeared a few times. The rearrangement uses TRBV18 and TRBJ2-4, with TRBD2 matching 11 bases. The CDR3 has 19 amino acids. Trimming took 3 bases from V and 0 from J; bases not matched to a gene: 10. CDR1 KGHSH and CDR2 LQKENI come from the germline V gene. The CDR3 sequence: CASSPTGTSGNSAKNIQYF. CDR3 bases: TGTGCCAGCTCACCTACCGGGACTAGCGGAAACTCAGCCAAAAACATTCAGTACTTC. The full variable domain, in which reference TRBV18 and TRBJ2-4 provide the parts outside the CDR3, is NAGVMQNPRHLVRRRGQEARLRCSPMKGHSHVYWYRQLPEEGLKFMVYLQKENIIDESGMPKERFSAEFPKEGPSILRIQQVVRGDSAAYFCASSPTGTSGNSAKNIQYFGAGTRLSVL.

V gene TRBV30 combines with J gene TRBJ2-7; TRBD2 aligns across 11 bases. CDR1 is GTSNPN, CDR2 SVGIG, per germline (reference sequence). The CDR3 is made up of 13 amino acids. V was clipped by 4 bases and J by 9 bases; unmatched bases: 8. The CDR3 DNA sequence: TGTGCCTGGATCGGGACTAGCGGATCCGGGCAGTACTTC. Encoded protein: CAWIGTSGSGQYF.

In this sample, this clonotype turned up a few times. J is TRBJ1-4 and V is TRBV6-2 or TRBV6-3; tentatively, D is TRBD1 (5 bases). The germline V gene encodes CDR1 MNHEY and CDR2 SVGEGT. Trimming cost V 0 bases and J 5 bases, with 16 bases left between them. The CDR3 is made up of 17 amino acids. CDR3 sequence (DNA): TGTGCCAGCAGTTACTCTTTGTGGGGACGCCTGAATGAAAAACTGTTTTTT. It codes for CASSYSLWGRLNEKLFF.

This clonotype came up many times. This chain joins TRBV20-1 and TRBJ2-4; a possible D gene is TRBD1 (6 bases). V gave up 1 base and J gave up 2 bases, with 12 bases separating them. The germline V gene encodes CDR1 DFQATT and CDR2 SNEGSKA (reference sequence). This CDR3 has 15 amino acids. The CDR3 DNA follows: TGCAGTGCTAGAGCCAGGGGCTCCTCCAAAAACATTCAGTACTTC. Residues: CSARARGSSKNIQYF.

This chain uses TRBV4-3 with TRBJ2-2, with D possibly TRBD1 on 6 matching bases. From germline, CDR1 is LGHNA and CDR2 YSLEER. V lost 0 bases to trimming and J lost 1 base, with 12 bases between them. CDR3 length equals 17 residues. Written as DNA, the CDR3 is TGCGCCAGCAGCCAAGATGAGGGCAGGGGGAACACCGGGGAGCTGTTTTTT. It specifies CASSQDEGRGNTGELFF.

In this sample, this clonotype turned up many times. This chain connects TRBV11-1 to TRBJ2-1; D is perhaps TRBD2 (6 bases). Germline V gives CDR1 SGHAT, CDR2 FQDESV (reference sequence). There are 16 residues in the CDR3. V gave up 1 base and J gave up 3 bases, with 13 bases separating them. CDR3 bases: TGTGCCAGCAGCTTAGTATTTAGCGGAAACTACAATGAGCAGTTCTTC. It translates to CASSLVFSGNYNEQFF.

This clonotype came up many times. V is TRBV28 and J is TRBJ2-4; possibly TRBD2 for D (6 bases). Trimming left V 2 bases short and J 0 bases short, with 11 bases between. The CDR3 runs 16 residues. In germline, CDR1 is MDHEN, CDR2 SYDVKM. The CDR3 nucleotides are TGTGCCAGCAGTTTAAAAGGGAGGCTAGCCAAAAACATTCAGTACTTC. As protein: CASSLKGRLAKNIQYF.

This clonotype was detected only a few times. The chain has TRBV9 and TRBJ2-7; D is possibly TRBD1 (5 bases). The V gene's germline CDR1 is SGDLS and CDR2 YYNGEE. V lost 0 bases and J lost 5, with 15 bases in between. The CDR3 loop spans 15 amino acids. The CDR3 sequence: CASSVGRVERDEQYF. CDR3 in DNA: TGTGCCAGCAGCGTAGGCAGGGTAGAGAGAGACGAGCAGTACTTC.

Of note for this clonotype: The junction and the germline gene differ at one end; a read error may be behind it. The chain employs TRBV7-7 and TRBJ2-2, with D unclear. Germline V gene sequence: CDR1 SSHAT, CDR2 FNYEAQ (reference sequence). This CDR3 is 15 amino acids long. CDR3 residues: CASSLEFDSGGELFF. The CDR3, as DNA: TGTGCTAGCAGCTTAGAATTTGATTCAGGCGGGGAGCTGTTTTTT.

This clonotype was recorded a few times. V gene TRBV19 combines with J gene TRBJ2-1, with D possibly matching TRBD2 (5 bases). CDR3 length: 17 residues. V lost 6 bases and J 4 bases, leaving 22 bases between the germline ends. Germline CDR1 is LNHDA and CDR2 is SQIVND (reference sequence). In DNA, the CDR3 is TGTGCCAGTAGAGAGGGTCGCAGTACCGGGCGTTACAATGAGCAGTTCTTC. Encoded protein: CASREGRSTGRYNEQFF. Filled out from reference TRBV19 and TRBJ2-1, the complete variable domain reads DGGITQSPKYLFRKEGQNVTLSCEQNLNHDAMYWYRQDPGQGLRLIYYSQIVNDFQKGDIAEGYSVSREKKESFPLTVTSAQKNPTAFYLCASREGRSTGRYNEQFFGPGTRLTVL.

A few counts support this clonotype. The chain uses TRBV6-1 and TRBJ1-2; 10 nucleotides match TRBD1. Germline V gene lookup returns CDR1 MNHNS and CDR2 SASEGT. The CDR3 loop spans 13 amino acids. The trim removed 3 bases at V and 7 bases at J, leaving 2 bases unmatched. CDR3 amino acids: CASSDGTGAGYTF. The CDR3 DNA reads as TGTGCCAGCAGTGATGGGACAGGGGCTGGCTACACCTTC.

CDR3 coding DNA: TGTGCCAGTAGTATTGGGAGGGCAGGGAGCTCCTACGAGCAGTACTTC. Translating it yields CASSIGRAGSSYEQYF. The chain uses TRBV19 and TRBJ2-7; 7 bases fit TRBD2. Germline V gene data show CDR1 as LNHDA and CDR2 as SQIVND (reference sequence). The ends lost 3 bases at V and 0 bases at J; junction bases unmatched: 8. The CDR3 runs to 16 residues.

This clonotype turned up a few times. The rearrangement uses TRBV6-5 and TRBJ2-5, with D possibly TRBD1 on 5 matching bases. CDR1 MNHEY and CDR2 SVGAGI come from the germline V gene. Trimming cost V 2 bases and J 1 base, with 8 bases left between them. The CDR3 covers 14 residues. CDR3 loop: CASSYDSTQETQYF. In DNA, the CDR3 is TGTGCCAGCAGTTACGACAGTACCCAAGAGACCCAGTACTTC.

The chain uses TRBV12-3 or TRBV12-4 and TRBJ2-2, with 12 bases that match TRBD2. This CDR3 has 16 amino acids. Unmatched junction bases numbered 2, after V lost 2 bases and J lost 4 bases. DNA for the CDR3: TGTGCCAGCAGTTTATCTAGCGGGGGGGGCACCGGGGAGCTGTTTTTT. This gives the protein CASSLSSGGGTGELFF.

Regarding this clonotype: A much larger clone sits a single nucleotide away, making a read error possible. V usage is TRBV6-5 and J usage is TRBJ2-5; 10 bases are a match to TRBD2. V lost 0 bases, J lost 5 bases, and 6 bases stayed unmatched. The germline V gene encodes CDR1 MNHEY and CDR2 SVGAGI. There are 16 residues in the CDR3. For the CDR3, the DNA is TGTGCCAGCAGTTACTCGATGAGCGGGAGGGGGGAGACCCAGTACTTC. Residues: CASSYSMSGRGETQYF.

This clonotype was detected ten times or more. This sequence joins TRBV29-1 and TRBJ2-7; D may be TRBD1 (6 bases). The germline V gene has CDR1 SQVTM and CDR2 ANQGSEA. CDR3 length equals 13 residues. Trimming shortened V by 6 bases and J by 3 bases, and 15 bases separated the two germline ends. The CDR3: CSVYTGTIYEQYF. The CDR3 bases are TGCAGCGTCTACACCGGGACAATCTACGAGCAGTACTTC.